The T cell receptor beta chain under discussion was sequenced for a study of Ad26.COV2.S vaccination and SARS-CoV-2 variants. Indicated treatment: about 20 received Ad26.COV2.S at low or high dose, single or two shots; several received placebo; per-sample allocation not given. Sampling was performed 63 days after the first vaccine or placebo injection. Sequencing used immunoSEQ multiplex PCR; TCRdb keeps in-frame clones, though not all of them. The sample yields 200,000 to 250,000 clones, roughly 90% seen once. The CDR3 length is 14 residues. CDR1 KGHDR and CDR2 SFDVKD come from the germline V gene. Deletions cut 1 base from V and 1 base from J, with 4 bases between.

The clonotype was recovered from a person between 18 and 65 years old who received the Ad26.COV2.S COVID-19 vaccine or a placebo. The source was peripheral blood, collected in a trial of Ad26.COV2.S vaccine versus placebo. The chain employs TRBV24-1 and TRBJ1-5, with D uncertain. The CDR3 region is CATSDLKSNQPQHF. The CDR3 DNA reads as TGTGCCACCAGTGATTTAAAAAGCAATCAGCCCCAGCATTTT.